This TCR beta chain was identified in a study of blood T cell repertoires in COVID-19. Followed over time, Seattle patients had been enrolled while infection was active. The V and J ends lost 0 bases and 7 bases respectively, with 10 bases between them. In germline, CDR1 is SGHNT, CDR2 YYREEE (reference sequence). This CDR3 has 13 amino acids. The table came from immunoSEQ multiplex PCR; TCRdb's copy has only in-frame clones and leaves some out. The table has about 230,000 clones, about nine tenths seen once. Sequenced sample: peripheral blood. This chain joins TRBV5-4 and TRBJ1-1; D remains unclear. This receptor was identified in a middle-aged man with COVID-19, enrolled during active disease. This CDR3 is CASSLAVTGEAFF. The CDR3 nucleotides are TGTGCCAGCAGCTTGGCCGTAACGGGTGAAGCTTTCTTT.